These T cell receptor beta chains were read from a single sample in a study of blood T cell repertoires in COVID-19. Generated by immunoSEQ multiplex PCR, the TCRdb table keeps only in-frame clones and is missing some. The sample contains about 220,000 clones, 70% to 85% of which appear only once. Sequencing input: PBMCs or T cells enriched from blood (not recorded which). These receptors were taken from a woman in her fifties or sixties who had recovered from COVID-19. CDR3s include the opening cysteine and the closing phenylalanine or tryptophan. A D gene is named only where the DNA matches it firmly. Rows give clone size only sometimes, using once, few, many, or a class for an expanded clone.

CDR3: CASRLRLGGGNQPQHF
DNA: TGTGCCAGCAGGCTACGATTAGGGGGAGGCAATCAGCCCCAGCATTTT
D: NA
J: TRBJ1-5
V: TRBV27
size: NA

CDR3: CASSLWGRGKNEQFF
DNA: TGTGCCAGCAGTTTATGGGGAAGGGGCAAAAATGAGCAGTTCTTC
D: NA
J: TRBJ2-1
V: TRBV27
size: NA

CDR3: CASSLRATGRYEQYF
DNA: TGTGCCAGCTCCCTAAGGGCGACAGGGAGGTACGAGCAGTACTTC
D: NA
J: TRBJ2-7
V: TRBV18
size: NA

CDR3: CASSKPDSYGYTF
DNA: TGTGCCAGCAGTAAACCCGACAGCTATGGCTACACCTTC
D: NA
J: TRBJ1-2
V: TRBV6-5
size: NA

CDR3: CASSSGQGEYEKLFF
DNA: TGTGCCAGCAGCTCGGGACAGGGGGAGTATGAAAAACTGTTTTTT
D: TRBD1
J: TRBJ1-4
V: TRBV5-8
size: NA

CDR3: CASSPKGQQETQYF
DNA: TGTGCCAGCAGCCCAAAGGGACAACAAGAGACCCAGTACTTC
D: NA
J: TRBJ2-5
V: TRBV5-8
size: NA

CDR3: CASSVRGWEGYGYTF
DNA: TGTGCCAGCAGCGTACGAGGGTGGGAAGGTTATGGCTACACCTTC
D: NA
J: TRBJ1-2
V: TRBV13
size: few

CDR3: CASSRGQYYGYTF
DNA: TGTGCCAGCAGCCGAGGACAGTACTATGGCTACACCTTC
D: NA
J: TRBJ1-2
V: TRBV7-2
size: NA

CDR3: CASSPGQKGTEAFF
DNA: TGTGCCAGCTCACCGGGACAAAAGGGGACTGAAGCTTTCTTT
D: NA
J: TRBJ1-1
V: TRBV18
size: NA

CDR3: CASSLGGRGRRTEAFF
DNA: TGTGCCAGCAGCTTAGGGGGCAGGGGGCGCAGGACTGAAGCTTTCTTT
D: TRBD1
J: TRBJ1-1
V: TRBV7-8
size: many

CDR3: CASSQVAGLQYF
DNA: TGCGCCAGCAGCCAAGTAGCGGGGCTTCAGTACTTC
D: TRBD2
J: TRBJ2-5
V: TRBV4-1
size: NA

CDR3: CASSQVGPHQGTGGSSYEQYF
DNA: TGTGCCAGCAGCCAAGTTGGGCCCCACCAAGGCACCGGGGGGAGCTCCTACGAGCAGTACTTC
D: TRBD2
J: TRBJ2-7
V: TRBV4-2
size: NA

CDR3: CASSRTGQPQHF
DNA: TGTGCCAGCAGCCGAACAGGACAGCCCCAGCATTTT
D: NA
J: TRBJ1-5
V: TRBV3-1/TRBV3-2
size: few

CDR3: CASSYYLGQGRDYTF
DNA: TGTGCCAGCAGTTACTATCTGGGGCAGGGAAGAGACTACACCTTC
D: NA
J: TRBJ1-2
V: TRBV6-5
size: few

CDR3: CASSPPGVIGFSGANVLTF
DNA: TGTGCCAGCTCACCGCCTGGTGTAATTGGCTTCTCTGGGGCCAACGTCCTGACTTTC
D: NA
J: TRBJ2-6
V: TRBV18
size: NA

CDR3: CASSRRQQETQYF
DNA: TGTGCCAGCAGCAGACGACAGCAAGAGACCCAGTACTTC
D: NA
J: TRBJ2-5
V: TRBV14
size: NA

CDR3: CASQAGNTEAFF
DNA: TGTGCCAGCCAGGCGGGGAACACTGAAGCTTTCTTT
D: NA
J: TRBJ1-1
V: TRBV7-2
size: NA